The 25 T cell receptor beta chains listed next were all sequenced from one sample in a study of early T cells in non-severe SARS-CoV-2 infection. TCRdb independently ran MiXCR on the 5' RACE reads; one entry per CDR3 protein. The sample lists around 68,000 distinct CDR3 sequences; over 10% were seen once. The sample consisted of whole blood, taken at baseline. These receptors all stem from an adult who was a healthcare worker with PCR-confirmed SARS-CoV-2 infection or an uninfected control (not recorded which).

V is TRBV5-1 and J is TRBJ2-1, with D maybe TRBD1 (6 bases). This CDR3 is 17 amino acids long. Trimming cost V 4 bases and J 5 bases, with 22 bases left between them. Germline V gene sequence: CDR1 SGHRS, CDR2 YFSETQ. The CDR3 DNA follows: TGCGCCAGCAGCATAGAGACAGGATATAACCTGAACAATGAGCAGTTCTTC. It translates to CASSIETGYNLNNEQFF.

This clonotype appeared a few times. The chain carries TRBV24-1 and TRBJ2-1; D possibly uses TRBD1 or TRBD2 (5 bases each). The CDR3 extends over 14 amino acids. CDR1 and CDR2 from the germline V gene are KGHDR and SFDVKD. V shed 4 bases and J shed 12 bases, with 18 bases lying between them. CDR3: CATSDAESGRGQFF. The CDR3 coding sequence is TGTGCCACCAGTGACGCCGAGAGCGGAAGGGGGCAGTTCTTC.

In its sample, this clonotype was seen many times. One end of the junction fails to match germline, which may point to a read error. The genes are TRBV2 and TRBJ2-4, with 7 bases lining up with TRBD2. The CDR3 contains 11 residues. Per germline, CDR1 SNHLY and CDR2 FYNNEI. CDR3 protein: CASSEGRERHF. The CDR3 DNA reads as TGTGCCAGCAGTGAAGGGCGGGAGAGGCACTTC.

This clonotype was picked up a small number of times. The chain has TRBV27 and TRBJ1-5; 10 positions match TRBD1. Germline CDR1 reads MNHEY; CDR2 reads SMNVEV (reference sequence). The CDR3 length is 13 residues. The trim removed 2 bases at V and 9 bases at J, leaving 1 base unmatched. Here the CDR3 reads CASSLRDRGPQHF. As DNA, the CDR3 is TGTGCCAGCAGTTTAAGGGACAGGGGGCCCCAGCATTTT.

The table lists this clonotype with a few counts. This sequence joins TRBV7-9 and TRBJ2-3; 8 bases map to TRBD1. The CDR3 length is 15 residues. The germline gives CDR1 SEHNR, CDR2 FQNEAQ (reference sequence). After removal of 3 bases from V and 3 bases from J, the junction contained 5 bases not matched to a gene. CDR3 region: CASSFGQGWTDTQYF. The CDR3 nucleotides read TGTGCCAGCAGCTTCGGACAGGGTTGGACAGATACGCAGTATTTT.

This clonotype showed up many times. This sequence joins TRBV7-9 and TRBJ2-2, with D unclear. V was clipped by 11 bases and J by 0 bases, with 4 bases between them. CDR1 and CDR2 (germline): SEHNR, FQNEAQ (reference sequence). The CDR3 runs 11 residues. The CDR3 sequence: CAGTNTGELFF. As DNA, the CDR3 is TGTGCCGGAACGAACACCGGGGAGCTGTTTTTT.

This clonotype was counted at least ten times. V is TRBV7-2 and J is TRBJ1-5; D may be TRBD1 (5 bases). The CDR3 consists of 13 residues. CDR1 and CDR2 from the germline V gene are SGHTA and FQGNSA. V was clipped by 4 bases and J by 5 bases, with 9 bases between them. CDR3 loop: CASSSRADQPQHF. For the CDR3, the DNA is TGTGCCAGCAGCTCCAGGGCTGATCAGCCCCAGCATTTT.

The V and J genes are TRBV18 and TRBJ2-1, with D unclear. The V end was cut by 5 bases, the J end by 7 bases, with 15 bases between. CDR1 is KGHSH and CDR2 is LQKENI in the germline V gene. The CDR3 spans 14 residues. The CDR3 here is CASSGMSNGNEQFF. The CDR3 nucleotides are TGTGCCAGCTCAGGGATGAGCAATGGTAATGAGCAGTTCTTC.

This clonotype was recorded many times. V gene TRBV12-3 or TRBV12-4 combines with J gene TRBJ1-2, with a possible D match to TRBD1 (5 bases). Trimming cost V 6 bases and J 6 bases, with 17 bases left between them. This CDR3 spans 14 amino acids. The CDR3 loop is CASRARGSVNGYTF. DNA of the CDR3: TGTGCCAGCAGGGCAAGGGGCAGCGTGAATGGCTACACCTTC.

This clonotype was observed a handful of times. This chain connects TRBV2 to TRBJ1-5; 7 bases line up with TRBD1. This CDR3 is 13 amino acids long. Trimming at V came to 5 bases and at J to 11 bases, leaving 9 bases not matched to a gene. Germline-derived CDR1 and CDR2 are SNHLY and FYNNEI. CDR3 in DNA: TGTGCCAGCAGTCCGGACACCAGGGGGTCCCAGCATTTT. Amino acid sequence: CASSPDTRGSQHF.

This clonotype occurred once. The V and J genes are TRBV6-1 and TRBJ2-7; D remains ambiguous. Germline-derived CDR1 and CDR2 are MNHNS and SASEGT. Trimming removed 2 bases at V and 5 bases at J, with 22 bases between. This CDR3 is built from 17 residues. This CDR3 is CASSESLPSSTRNEQYF. The CDR3 DNA reads TGTGCCAGCAGTGAAAGTCTGCCCAGTAGCACTCGGAACGAGCAGTACTTC.

In its sample, this clonotype was seen many times. This chain links TRBV19 with TRBJ1-1; D is ambiguous. CDR1 and CDR2 from the germline V gene are LNHDA and SQIVND (reference sequence). V lost 7 bases to trimming and J lost 0 bases, with 6 bases between them. The CDR3 spans 12 residues. The CDR3 coding sequence is TGTGCCAGTACCAACATGAACACTGAAGCTTTCTTT. It specifies CASTNMNTEAFF.

The chain uses TRBV6-5 and TRBJ2-3; the D call may be TRBD1 or TRBD2 (5 bases each). This CDR3 has 16 residues. V lost 5 bases and J lost 2, with 17 bases in between. The germline V gene encodes CDR1 MNHEY and CDR2 SVGAGI. CDR3 nucleotides: TGTGCCAGCAGTACGTCCGGGGACCTAGACACAGATACGCAGTATTTT. Translating gives CASSTSGDLDTDTQYF.

This clonotype was seen more than once but under ten times. V usage is TRBV7-2 and J usage is TRBJ2-7; 8 nucleotides agree with TRBD1. The CDR3 has 14 amino acids. The germline CDR1 and CDR2 sequences are SGHTA and FQGNSA. The V and J ends lost 5 bases and 2 bases, in that order; junction bases with no gene match: 5. The CDR3 protein is CASSPDRGAYEQYF. CDR3 nucleotides: TGTGCCAGCAGCCCCGACAGGGGAGCCTACGAGCAGTACTTC.

This clonotype turned up a few times. The CDR3 here is CATSDGTSGGLETQYF. Here the CDR3 DNA reads TGTGCCACCAGTGATGGGACTAGCGGGGGACTAGAGACCCAGTACTTC. V gene TRBV24-1 combines with J gene TRBJ2-5; the match to TRBD2 covers 14 bases. This CDR3 region has 16 residues. Germline CDR1 KGHDR, CDR2 SFDVKD. V dropped 3 bases and J dropped 4; count of bases not matched to a gene: 3.

This chain's CDR3 is CASSKQNRYNEQFF. The CDR3 nucleotides read TGTGCCAGCAGTAAACAAAACAGGTACAATGAGCAGTTCTTC. The V and J genes are TRBV12-3 or TRBV12-4 and TRBJ2-1; D may be TRBD1 (5 bases). The CDR3 loop spans 14 amino acids. V lost 5 bases, J lost 4 bases, and 12 bases lay in between.

The sample holds a few counts of this clonotype. V gene TRBV19 combines with J gene TRBJ2-2, with a tentative D call TRBD1 (5 bases). Germline values: CDR1 LNHDA, CDR2 SQIVND (reference sequence). This CDR3 is built from 14 residues. Trimming left V 3 bases short and J 6 bases short, with 11 bases between. The CDR3 protein is CASSMNPGPGELFF. The CDR3, as DNA: TGTGCCAGTAGTATGAACCCAGGGCCCGGGGAGCTGTTTTTT.

There are a few counts of this clonotype. The V call is TRBV28, the J call TRBJ2-1, with D perhaps assigned TRBD1 or TRBD2 (5 bases each). CDR1 is MDHEN and CDR2 is SYDVKM in the germline V gene. V was pared by 1 base and J by 15 bases, with 10 bases between. The CDR3 runs 11 residues. The CDR3 spells CASSLSGTLFF. The DNA of the CDR3 is TGTGCCAGCAGTTTATCTGGGACGCTGTTCTTC. Filled out from reference TRBV28 and TRBJ2-1, the complete variable domain reads DVKVTQSSRYLVKRTGEKVFLECVQDMDHENMFWYRQDPGLGLRLIYFSYDVKMKEKGDIPEGYSVSREKKERFSLILESASTNQTSMYLCASSLSGTLFFGPGTRLTVL.

There are many counts of this clonotype. The chain carries TRBV7-8 and TRBJ1-1; tentative D call: TRBD1 (6 bases). In germline, CDR1 is SGHVS, CDR2 FQNEAQ. The CDR3 is made up of 14 amino acids. V lost 3 bases to trimming and J lost 2 bases, with 10 bases between them. DNA for the CDR3: TGTGCCAGCAGCTTCGGGGGGCTTAACACTGAAGCTTTCTTT. Amino acid sequence: CASSFGGLNTEAFF.

In its sample, this clonotype was seen many times. V usage is TRBV20-1 and J usage is TRBJ1-1; D is ambiguous. CDR1 is DFQATT and CDR2 is SNEGSKA in the germline V gene (reference sequence). Deletions cut 6 bases from V and 0 bases from J, with 8 bases between. The CDR3 totals 12 residues. CDR3 sequence: CSARQMNTEAFF. The DNA of the CDR3 is TGCAGTGCGAGACAAATGAACACTGAAGCTTTCTTT.

About this clonotype: A read error may explain this, as a much larger clone is one base away. J is TRBJ2-7 and V is TRBV10-3; 9 bases fit TRBD2. V was clipped by 10 bases and J by 4 bases; unmatched bases: 17. CDR3 size: 16 residues. Germline V gives CDR1 ENHRY, CDR2 SYGVKD. CDR3 region: CATLEGEGLACYEQYF. CDR3 sequence (DNA): TGTGCCACCCTCGAAGGGGAAGGACTAGCGTGTTACGAGCAGTACTTC.

This chain links TRBV6-5 with TRBJ1-1; tentatively, D is TRBD1 (6 bases). The CDR3 has 11 amino acids. Trimming removed 5 bases at V and 12 bases at J, with 13 bases between. Germline V gives CDR1 MNHEY, CDR2 SVGAGI. The CDR3 protein is CASSQGGATFF. As DNA, the CDR3 is TGTGCCAGCAGTCAAGGGGGGGCGACTTTCTTT.

The rearrangement uses TRBV20-1 and TRBJ1-3; a weak D match, TRBD1 (5 bases). The CDR3 contains 15 residues. Trimming stripped 2 bases from V and 0 bases from J, with 11 bases between. Germline V gene data show CDR1 as DFQATT and CDR2 as SNEGSKA (reference sequence). CDR3 amino acids: CSARWDGFSGNTIYF. The DNA of the CDR3 is TGCAGTGCTAGATGGGACGGTTTCTCTGGAAACACCATATATTTT.

This clonotype was seen ten or more times. The J gene is TRBJ2-7, the V gene TRBV7-2; the D gene is possibly TRBD2 (5 bases). The germline V gene encodes CDR1 SGHTA and CDR2 FQGNSA. The CDR3 is 14 amino acids. Trimming removed 3 bases from V and 3 bases from J, with 12 bases in between. This chain's CDR3 is CASSFRLASYEQYF. The CDR3 nucleotides read TGTGCCAGCAGCTTTCGATTAGCGAGCTACGAGCAGTACTTC.

The V call is TRBV28, the J call TRBJ2-5; a possible D gene is TRBD1 (5 bases). The CDR3 runs 14 residues. V lost 6 bases, J lost 4 bases, and 15 bases lay in between. CDR1 and CDR2 from the germline V gene are MDHEN and SYDVKM. This CDR3 reads CASRAGIGRETQYF. The CDR3 nucleotides read TGTGCCAGCAGAGCAGGGATTGGTAGAGAGACCCAGTACTTC. The full variable domain, with the rest looked up from reference TRBV28 and TRBJ2-5, is DVKVTQSSRYLVKRTGEKVFLECVQDMDHENMFWYRQDPGLGLRLIYFSYDVKMKEKGDIPEGYSVSREKKERFSLILESASTNQTSMYLCASRAGIGRETQYFGPGTRLLVL.